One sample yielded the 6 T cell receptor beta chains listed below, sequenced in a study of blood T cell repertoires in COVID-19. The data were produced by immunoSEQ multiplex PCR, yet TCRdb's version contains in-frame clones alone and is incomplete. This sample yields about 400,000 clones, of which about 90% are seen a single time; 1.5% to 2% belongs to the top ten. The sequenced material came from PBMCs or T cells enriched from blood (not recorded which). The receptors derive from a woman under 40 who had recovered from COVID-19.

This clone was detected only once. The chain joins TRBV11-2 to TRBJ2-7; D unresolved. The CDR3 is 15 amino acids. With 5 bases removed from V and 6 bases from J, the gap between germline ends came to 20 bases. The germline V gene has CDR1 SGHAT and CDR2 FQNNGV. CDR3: CASSVSWAAPGEQYF. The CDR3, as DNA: TGTGCCAGCAGCGTGAGTTGGGCAGCCCCTGGCGAGCAGTACTTC.

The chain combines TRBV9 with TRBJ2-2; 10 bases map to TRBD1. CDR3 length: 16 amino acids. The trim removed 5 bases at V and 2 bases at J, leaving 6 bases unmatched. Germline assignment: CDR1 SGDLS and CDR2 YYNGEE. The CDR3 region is CASRARTGGNTGELFF. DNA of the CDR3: TGTGCCAGCAGAGCAAGGACAGGGGGAAACACCGGGGAGCTGTTTTTT.

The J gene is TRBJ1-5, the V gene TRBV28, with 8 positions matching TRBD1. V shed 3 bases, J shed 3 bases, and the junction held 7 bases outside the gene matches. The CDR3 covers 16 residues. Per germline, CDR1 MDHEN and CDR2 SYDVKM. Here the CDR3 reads CASSFGQGGPNQPQHF. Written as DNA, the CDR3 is TGTGCCAGCAGTTTTGGACAGGGTGGGCCCAATCAGCCCCAGCATTTT.

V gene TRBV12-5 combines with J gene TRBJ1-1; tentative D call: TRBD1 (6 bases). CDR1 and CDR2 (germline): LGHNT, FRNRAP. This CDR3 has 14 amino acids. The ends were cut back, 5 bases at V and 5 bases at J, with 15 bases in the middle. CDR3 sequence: CASGLQGPLTEAFF. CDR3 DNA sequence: TGTGCTAGTGGTCTACAGGGCCCCTTAACTGAAGCTTTCTTT.

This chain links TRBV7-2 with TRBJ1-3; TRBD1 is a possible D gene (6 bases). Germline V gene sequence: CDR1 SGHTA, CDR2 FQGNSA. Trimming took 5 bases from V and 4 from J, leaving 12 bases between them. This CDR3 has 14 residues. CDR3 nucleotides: TGTGCCAGCAGCGCCATGGGGGCGGGAAACACCATATATTTT. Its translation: CASSAMGAGNTIYF.

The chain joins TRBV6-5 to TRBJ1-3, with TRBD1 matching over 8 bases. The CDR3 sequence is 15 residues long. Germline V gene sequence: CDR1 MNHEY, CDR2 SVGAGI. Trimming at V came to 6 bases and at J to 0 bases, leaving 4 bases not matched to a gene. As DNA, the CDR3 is TGTGCCAGCAGCACGGACAGGGTCTCTGGAAACACCATATATTTT. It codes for CASSTDRVSGNTIYF.